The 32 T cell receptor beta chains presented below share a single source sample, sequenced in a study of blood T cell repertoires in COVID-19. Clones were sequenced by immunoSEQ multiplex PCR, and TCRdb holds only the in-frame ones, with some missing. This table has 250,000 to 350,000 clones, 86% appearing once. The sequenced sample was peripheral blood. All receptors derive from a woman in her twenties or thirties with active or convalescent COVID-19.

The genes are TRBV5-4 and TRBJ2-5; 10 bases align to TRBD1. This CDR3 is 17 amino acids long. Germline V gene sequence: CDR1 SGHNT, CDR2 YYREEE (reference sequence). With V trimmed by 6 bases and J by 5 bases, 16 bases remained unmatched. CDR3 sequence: CASTTRNRDRGYETQYF. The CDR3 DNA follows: TGTGCCAGCACCACTAGAAACCGGGACAGGGGATATGAGACCCAGTACTTC.

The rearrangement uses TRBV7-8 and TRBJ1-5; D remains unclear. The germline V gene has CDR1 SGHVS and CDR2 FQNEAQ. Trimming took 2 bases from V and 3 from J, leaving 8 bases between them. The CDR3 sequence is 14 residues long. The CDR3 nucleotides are TGTGCCAGCAGCTTACGGGTCCCCAATCAGCCCCAGCATTTT. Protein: CASSLRVPNQPQHF.

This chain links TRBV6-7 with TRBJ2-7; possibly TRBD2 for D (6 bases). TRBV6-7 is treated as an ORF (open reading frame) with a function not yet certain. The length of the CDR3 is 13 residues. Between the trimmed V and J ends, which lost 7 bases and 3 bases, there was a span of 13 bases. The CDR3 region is CASNSGLHYEQYF. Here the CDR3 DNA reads TGTGCCAGCAACTCCGGACTACACTACGAGCAGTACTTC.

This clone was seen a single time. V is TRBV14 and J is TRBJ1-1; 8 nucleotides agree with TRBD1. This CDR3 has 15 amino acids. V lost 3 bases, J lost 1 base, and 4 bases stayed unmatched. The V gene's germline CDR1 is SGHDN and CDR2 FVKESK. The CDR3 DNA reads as TGTGCCAGCAGCCACAGGACAGGGAAGAACACTGAAGCTTTCTTT. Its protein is CASSHRTGKNTEAFF.

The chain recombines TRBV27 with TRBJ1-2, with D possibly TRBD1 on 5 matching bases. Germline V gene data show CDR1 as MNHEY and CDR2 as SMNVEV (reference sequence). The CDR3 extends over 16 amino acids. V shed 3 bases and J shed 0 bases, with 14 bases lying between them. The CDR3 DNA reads TGTGCCAGCAGTTTCAGGGCGCAGGGATCTAACTATGGCTACACCTTC. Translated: CASSFRAQGSNYGYTF.

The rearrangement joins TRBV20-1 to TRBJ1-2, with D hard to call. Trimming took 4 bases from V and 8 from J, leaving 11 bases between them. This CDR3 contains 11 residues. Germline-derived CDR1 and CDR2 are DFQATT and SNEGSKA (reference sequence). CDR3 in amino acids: CSATDRSGYTF. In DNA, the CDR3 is TGCAGTGCTACCGACCGGAGCGGCTACACCTTC.

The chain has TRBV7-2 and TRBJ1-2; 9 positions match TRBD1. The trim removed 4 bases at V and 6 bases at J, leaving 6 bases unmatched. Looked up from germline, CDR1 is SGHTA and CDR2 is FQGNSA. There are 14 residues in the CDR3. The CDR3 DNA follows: TGTGCCAGCAGCTCCCGACAGGGGGGACATGGCTACACCTTC. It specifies CASSSRQGGHGYTF.

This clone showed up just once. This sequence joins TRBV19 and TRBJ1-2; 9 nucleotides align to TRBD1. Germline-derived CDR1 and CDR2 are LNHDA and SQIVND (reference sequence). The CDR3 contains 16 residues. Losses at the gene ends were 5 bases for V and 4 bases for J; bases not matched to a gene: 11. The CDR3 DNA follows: TGTGCCAGTAGTTCCGACAGGGGGATGGCCCTCTATGGCTACACCTTC. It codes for CASSSDRGMALYGYTF.

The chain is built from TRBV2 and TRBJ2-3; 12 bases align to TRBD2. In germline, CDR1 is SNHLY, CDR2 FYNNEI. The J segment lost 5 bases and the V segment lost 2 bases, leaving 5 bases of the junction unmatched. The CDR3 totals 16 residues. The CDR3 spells CASSESLAGGIDTQYF. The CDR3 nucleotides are TGTGCCAGCAGTGAAAGTCTAGCGGGGGGGATAGATACGCAGTATTTT. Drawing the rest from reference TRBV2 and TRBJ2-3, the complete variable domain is EPEVTQTPSHQVTQMGQEVILRCVPISNHLYFYWYRQILGQKVEFLVSFYNNEISEKSEIFDDQFSVERPDGSNFTLKIRSTKLEDSAMYFCASSESLAGGIDTQYFGPGTRLTVL.

CDR3 nucleotide sequence: TGTGCCAGCAGTTACGGACATCCCGGGAATGAAAAACTGTTTTTT. Protein: CASSYGHPGNEKLFF. The chain carries TRBV6-2 or TRBV6-3 and TRBJ1-4; D is perhaps TRBD1 (5 bases). Trimming shortened V by 2 bases and J by 5 bases, and 12 bases separated the two germline ends. The CDR3 runs to 15 residues. CDR1 and CDR2 (germline): MNHEY, SVGEGT.

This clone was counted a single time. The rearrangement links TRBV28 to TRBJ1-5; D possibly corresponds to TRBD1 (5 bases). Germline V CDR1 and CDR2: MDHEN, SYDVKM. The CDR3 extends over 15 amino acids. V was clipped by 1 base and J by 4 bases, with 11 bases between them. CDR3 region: CASSLSGVGNQPQHF. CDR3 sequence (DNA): TGTGCCAGCAGTTTATCGGGGGTAGGGAATCAGCCCCAGCATTTT.

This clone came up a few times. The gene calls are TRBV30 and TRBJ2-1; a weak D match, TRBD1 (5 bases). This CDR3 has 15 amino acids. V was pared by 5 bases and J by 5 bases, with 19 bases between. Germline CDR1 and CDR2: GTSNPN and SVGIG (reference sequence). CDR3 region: CAWGAGRRPNNEQFF. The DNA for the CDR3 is TGTGCCTGGGGGGCCGGCCGCCGACCAAACAATGAGCAGTTCTTC.

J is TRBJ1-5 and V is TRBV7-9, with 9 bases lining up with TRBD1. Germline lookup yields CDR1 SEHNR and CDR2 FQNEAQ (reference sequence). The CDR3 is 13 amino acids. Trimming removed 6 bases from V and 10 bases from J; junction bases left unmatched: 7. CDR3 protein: CASSRDRVEPQHF. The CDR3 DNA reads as TGTGCCAGCAGTCGGGACAGGGTTGAACCCCAGCATTTT.

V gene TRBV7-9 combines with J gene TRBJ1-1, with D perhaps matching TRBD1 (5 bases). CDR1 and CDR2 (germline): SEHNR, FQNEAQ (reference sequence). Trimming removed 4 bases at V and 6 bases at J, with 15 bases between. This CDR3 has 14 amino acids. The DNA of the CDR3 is TGTGCCAGCAGCTCTCAGGGACTTAACCCTGAAGCTTTCTTT. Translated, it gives CASSSQGLNPEAFF.

The DNA for the CDR3 is TGTGCCAGCAGTCGGGGGAGGAACACTGAAGCTTTCTTT. Its protein is CASSRGRNTEAFF. The chain uses TRBV6-5 and TRBJ1-1, with D perhaps matching TRBD1 (5 bases). CDR1 and CDR2 from the germline V gene are MNHEY and SVGAGI. V lost 5 bases and J lost 1, with 8 bases in between. The CDR3 runs to 13 residues.

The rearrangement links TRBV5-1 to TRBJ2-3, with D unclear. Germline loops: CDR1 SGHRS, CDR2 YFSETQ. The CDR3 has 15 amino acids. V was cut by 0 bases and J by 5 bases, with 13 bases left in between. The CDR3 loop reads CASSLEGRSLDTQYF. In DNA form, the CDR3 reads TGCGCCAGCAGCTTGGAAGGCAGGTCCTTAGATACGCAGTATTTT. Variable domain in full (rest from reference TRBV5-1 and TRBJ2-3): KAGVTQTPRYLIKTRGQQVTLSCSPISGHRSVSWYQQTPGQGLQFLFEYFSETQRNKGNFPGRFSGRQFSNSRSEMNVSTLELGDSALYLCASSLEGRSLDTQYFGPGTRLTVL.

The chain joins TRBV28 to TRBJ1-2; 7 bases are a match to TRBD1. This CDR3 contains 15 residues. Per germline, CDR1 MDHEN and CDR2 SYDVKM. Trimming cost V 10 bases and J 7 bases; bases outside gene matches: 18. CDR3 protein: CATTEGAGGVAGYTF. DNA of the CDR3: TGTGCCACCACGGAAGGGGCAGGGGGAGTCGCTGGCTACACCTTC.

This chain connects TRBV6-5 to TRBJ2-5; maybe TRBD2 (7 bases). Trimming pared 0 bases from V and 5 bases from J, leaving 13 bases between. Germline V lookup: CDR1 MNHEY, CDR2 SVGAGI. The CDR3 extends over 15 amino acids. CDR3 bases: TGTGCCAGCAGTTACTCGAAGGGAGGGGGGGAGACCCAGTACTTC. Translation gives CASSYSKGGGETQYF.

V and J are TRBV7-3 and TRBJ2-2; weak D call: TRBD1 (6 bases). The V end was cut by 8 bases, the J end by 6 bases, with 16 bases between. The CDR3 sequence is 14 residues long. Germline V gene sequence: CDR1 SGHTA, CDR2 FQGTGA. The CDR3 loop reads CASRRGNGAGELFF. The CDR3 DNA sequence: TGTGCCAGCCGTAGGGGGAACGGTGCCGGGGAGCTGTTTTTT. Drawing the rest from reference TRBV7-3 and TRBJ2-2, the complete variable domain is GAGVSQTPSNKVTEKGKYVELRCDPISGHTALYWYRQSLGQGPEFLIYFQGTGAADDSGLPNDRFFAVRPEGSVSTLKIQRTERGDSAVYLCASRRGNGAGELFFGEGSRLTVL.

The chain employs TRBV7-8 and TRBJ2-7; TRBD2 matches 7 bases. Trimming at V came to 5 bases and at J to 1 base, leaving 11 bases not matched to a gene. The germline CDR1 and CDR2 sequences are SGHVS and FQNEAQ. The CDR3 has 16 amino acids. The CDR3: CASSLLGLAESYEQYF. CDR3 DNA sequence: TGTGCCAGCAGCCTTCTCGGGCTAGCGGAGTCCTACGAGCAGTACTTC.

The CDR3 is CASSLDGTGGMGTEAFF. In DNA form, the CDR3 reads TGTGCCAGCAGCTTAGACGGGACAGGGGGAATGGGCACTGAAGCTTTCTTT. This chain uses TRBV7-2 with TRBJ1-1, with 11 positions matching TRBD1. The V segment lost 1 base and the J segment 4 bases; nucleotides outside the gene matches: 8. The CDR3 extends over 17 amino acids. Germline CDR1 is SGHTA and CDR2 is FQGNSA.

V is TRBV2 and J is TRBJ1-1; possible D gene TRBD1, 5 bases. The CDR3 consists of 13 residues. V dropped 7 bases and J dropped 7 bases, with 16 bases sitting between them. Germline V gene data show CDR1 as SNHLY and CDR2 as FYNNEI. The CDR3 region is CASKRGLIGEAFF. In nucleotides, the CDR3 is TGTGCCAGCAAGCGGGGCTTAATCGGTGAAGCTTTCTTT.

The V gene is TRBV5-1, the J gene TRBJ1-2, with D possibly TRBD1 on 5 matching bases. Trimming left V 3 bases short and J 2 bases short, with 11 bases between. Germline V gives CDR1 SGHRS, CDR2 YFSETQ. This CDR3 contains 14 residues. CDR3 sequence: CASSSVPGNYGYTF. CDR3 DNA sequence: TGCGCCAGCAGCTCGGTGCCAGGGAACTATGGCTACACCTTC.

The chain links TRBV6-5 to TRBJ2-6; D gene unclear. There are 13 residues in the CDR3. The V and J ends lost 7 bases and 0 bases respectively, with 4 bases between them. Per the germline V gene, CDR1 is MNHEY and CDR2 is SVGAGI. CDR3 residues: CASISSGANVLTF. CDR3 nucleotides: TGTGCCAGCATTAGCTCTGGGGCCAACGTCCTGACTTTC.

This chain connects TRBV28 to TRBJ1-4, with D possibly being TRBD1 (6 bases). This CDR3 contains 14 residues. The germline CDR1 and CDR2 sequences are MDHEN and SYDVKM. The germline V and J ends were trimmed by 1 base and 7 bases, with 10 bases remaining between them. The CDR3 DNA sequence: TGTGCCAGCAGTTTATCCCAGGGGAGTGAAAAACTGTTTTTT. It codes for CASSLSQGSEKLFF.

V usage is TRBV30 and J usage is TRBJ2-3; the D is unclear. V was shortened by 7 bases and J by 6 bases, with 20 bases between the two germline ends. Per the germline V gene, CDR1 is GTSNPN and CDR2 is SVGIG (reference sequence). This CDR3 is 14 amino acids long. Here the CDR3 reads CASALPGPPDTQYF. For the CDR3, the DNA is TGTGCCTCAGCGCTGCCTGGTCCGCCCGATACGCAGTATTTT.

Written as DNA, the CDR3 is TGTGCCACCAGCAGAGGAGGCGGGTCCCTGGGAACTTACGAGCAGTACTTC. The encoded protein is CATSRGGGSLGTYEQYF. V and J are TRBV15 and TRBJ2-7; perhaps TRBD2 as D (5 bases). Trimming left V 1 base short and J 4 bases short, with 20 bases between. The CDR3 totals 17 residues. Germline CDR1 and CDR2: LNHNV and YYDKDF (reference sequence).

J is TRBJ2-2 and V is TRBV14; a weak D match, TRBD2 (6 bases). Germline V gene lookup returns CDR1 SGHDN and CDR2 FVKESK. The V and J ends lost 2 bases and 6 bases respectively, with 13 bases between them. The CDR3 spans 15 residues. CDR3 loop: CASSQIHGGAGELFF. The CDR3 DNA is TGTGCCAGCAGCCAAATCCACGGCGGGGCCGGGGAGCTGTTTTTT. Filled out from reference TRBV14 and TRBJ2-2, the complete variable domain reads EAGVTQFPSHSVIEKGQTVTLRCDPISGHDNLYWYRRVMGKEIKFLLHFVKESKQDESGMPNNRFLAERTGGTYSTLKVQPAELEDSGVYFCASSQIHGGAGELFFGEGSRLTVL.

The CDR3 sequence: CASTLFGGRSYGYTF. CDR3 nucleotide sequence: TGTGCCAGTACTCTATTCGGGGGACGGTCCTATGGCTACACCTTC. J is TRBJ1-2 and V is TRBV19; D possibly corresponds to TRBD1 (5 bases). V was cut by 7 bases and J by 4 bases, with 19 bases left in between. The germline CDR1 and CDR2 sequences are LNHDA and SQIVND (reference sequence). The CDR3 length is 15 residues.

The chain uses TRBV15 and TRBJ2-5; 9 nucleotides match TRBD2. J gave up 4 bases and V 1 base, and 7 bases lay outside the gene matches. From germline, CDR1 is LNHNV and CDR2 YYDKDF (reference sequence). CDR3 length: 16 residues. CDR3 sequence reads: CATSRAGPGLAETQYF. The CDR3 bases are TGTGCCACCAGCAGAGCTGGACCGGGACTAGCAGAGACCCAGTACTTC.

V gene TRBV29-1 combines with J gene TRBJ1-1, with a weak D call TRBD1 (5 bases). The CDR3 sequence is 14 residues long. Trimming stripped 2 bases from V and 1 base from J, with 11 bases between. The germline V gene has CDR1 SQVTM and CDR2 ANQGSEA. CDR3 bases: TGCAGCGTTGAAAACCCAGGGCCGAACACTGAAGCTTTCTTT. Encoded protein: CSVENPGPNTEAFF.

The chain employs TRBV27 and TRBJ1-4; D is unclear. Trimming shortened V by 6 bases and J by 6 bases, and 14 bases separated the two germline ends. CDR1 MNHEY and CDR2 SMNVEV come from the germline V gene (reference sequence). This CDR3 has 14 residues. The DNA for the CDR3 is TGTGCCAGCAGCAAATGGGCGCCAGATGAAAAACTGTTTTTT. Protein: CASSKWAPDEKLFF.